This TCR beta chain is drawn from a study of spatial heterogeneity in lung cancer. Noted time point: sample taken at primary tumor resection. Samples were donated by 72 untreated early-stage non-small cell lung cancer patients. Each molecule of TCR cDNA was tagged with one unique molecular identifier. TCRdb re-called the 5' RACE reads through MiXCR, storing one row per CDR3 protein. The sample has roughly 990 distinct CDR3 sequences; around 3.9% are singletons. This clonotype is labeled large. Its antigen remains unidentified. Per germline, CDR1 MNHEY and CDR2 SMNVEV (reference sequence). Between the trimmed V and J ends, which lost 4 bases and 2 bases, there was a span of 7 bases. CDR3 length: 13 amino acids. General study results and limits: There was tracking of ubiquitous and regional nonsynonymous mutations by the respective counts of ubiquitous and regional expanded TCRs. Tracking of tumor mutation counts was seen in expanded intratumoral alpha and beta TCR counts.

The TCR originated in a male donor with early-stage non-small cell lung cancer. Sequencing used lung tumor tissue, obtained at surgery. The chain employs TRBV27 and TRBJ2-3; D is perhaps TRBD2 (5 bases). CDR3 amino acids: CASSWRTTDTQYF. CDR3 in DNA: TGTGCCAGCAGTTGGAGGACCACAGATACGCAGTATTTT.